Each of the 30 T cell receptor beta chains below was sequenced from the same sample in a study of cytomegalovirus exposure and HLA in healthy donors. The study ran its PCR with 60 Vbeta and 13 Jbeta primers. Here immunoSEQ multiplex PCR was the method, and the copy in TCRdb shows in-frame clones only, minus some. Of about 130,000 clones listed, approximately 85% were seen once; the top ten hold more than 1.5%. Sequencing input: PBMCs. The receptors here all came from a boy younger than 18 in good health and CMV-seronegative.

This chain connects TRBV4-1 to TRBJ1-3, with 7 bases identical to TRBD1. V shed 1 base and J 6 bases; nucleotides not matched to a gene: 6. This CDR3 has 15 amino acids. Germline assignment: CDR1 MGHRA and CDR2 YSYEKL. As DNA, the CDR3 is TGCGCCAGCAGCCAAGGAGGGGGCAAGTCAAACACCATATATTTT. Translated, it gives CASSQGGGKSNTIYF.

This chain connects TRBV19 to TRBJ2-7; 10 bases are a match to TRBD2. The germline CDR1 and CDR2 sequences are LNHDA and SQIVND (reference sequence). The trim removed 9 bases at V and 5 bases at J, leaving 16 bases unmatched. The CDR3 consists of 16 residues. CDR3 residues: CASGGRASGSIHEQYF. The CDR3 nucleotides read TGTGCCAGCGGTGGACGGGCTAGCGGGAGTATCCACGAGCAGTACTTC.

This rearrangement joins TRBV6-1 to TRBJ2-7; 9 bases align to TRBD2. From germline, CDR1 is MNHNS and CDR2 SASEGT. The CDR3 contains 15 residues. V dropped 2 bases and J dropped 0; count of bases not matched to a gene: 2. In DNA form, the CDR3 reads TGTGCCAGCAGTGAACTAGCGGGGATCTCCTACGAGCAGTACTTC. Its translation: CASSELAGISYEQYF.

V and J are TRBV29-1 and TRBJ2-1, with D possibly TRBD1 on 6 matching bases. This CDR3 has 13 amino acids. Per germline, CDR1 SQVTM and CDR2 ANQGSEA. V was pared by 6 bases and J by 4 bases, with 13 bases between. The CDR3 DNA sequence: TGCAGCGTGATACAGGGACAATACAATGAGCAGTTCTTC. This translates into CSVIQGQYNEQFF.

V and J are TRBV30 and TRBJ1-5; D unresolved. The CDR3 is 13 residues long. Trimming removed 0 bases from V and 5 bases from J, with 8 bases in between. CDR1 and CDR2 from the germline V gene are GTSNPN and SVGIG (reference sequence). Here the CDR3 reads CAWSVAPYQPQHF. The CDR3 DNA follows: TGTGCCTGGAGTGTGGCTCCGTATCAGCCCCAGCATTTT.

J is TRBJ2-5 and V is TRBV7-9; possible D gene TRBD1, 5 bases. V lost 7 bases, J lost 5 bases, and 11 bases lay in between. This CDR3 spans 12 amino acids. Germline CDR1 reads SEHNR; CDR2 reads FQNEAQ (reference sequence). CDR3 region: CASTKGVETQYF. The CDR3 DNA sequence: TGTGCCAGCACCAAAGGGGTCGAGACCCAGTACTTC.

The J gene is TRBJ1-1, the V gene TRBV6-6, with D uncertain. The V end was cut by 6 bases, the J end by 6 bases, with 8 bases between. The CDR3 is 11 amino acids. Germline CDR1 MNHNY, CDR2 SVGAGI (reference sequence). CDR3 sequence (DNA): TGTGCCAGCAGGAGCGCGCCTGAAGCTTTCTTT. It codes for CASRSAPEAFF.

The CDR3 sequence is CASGRTGGTEAFF. The CDR3 DNA reads TGTGCCAGTGGGAGGACAGGGGGCACTGAAGCTTTCTTT. The J gene is TRBJ1-1, the V gene TRBV19, with 10 positions matching TRBD1. J gave up 4 bases and V 8 bases, and 4 bases lay outside the gene matches. The CDR3 is 13 residues long. CDR1 and CDR2 from the germline V gene are LNHDA and SQIVND (reference sequence).

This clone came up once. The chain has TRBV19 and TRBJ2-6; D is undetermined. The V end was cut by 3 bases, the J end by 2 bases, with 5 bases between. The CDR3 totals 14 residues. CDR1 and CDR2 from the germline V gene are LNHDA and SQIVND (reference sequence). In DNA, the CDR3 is TGTGCCAGTAGTATCGAGACTGGGGCCAACGTCCTGACTTTC. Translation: CASSIETGANVLTF.

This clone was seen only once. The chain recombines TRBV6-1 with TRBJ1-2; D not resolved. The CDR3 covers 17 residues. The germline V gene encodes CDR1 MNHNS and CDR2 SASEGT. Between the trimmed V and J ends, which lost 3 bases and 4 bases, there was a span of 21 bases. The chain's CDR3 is CASSDPTRGSYLYGYTF. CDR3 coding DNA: TGTGCCAGCAGTGATCCCACCCGCGGGTCCTACCTCTATGGCTACACCTTC.

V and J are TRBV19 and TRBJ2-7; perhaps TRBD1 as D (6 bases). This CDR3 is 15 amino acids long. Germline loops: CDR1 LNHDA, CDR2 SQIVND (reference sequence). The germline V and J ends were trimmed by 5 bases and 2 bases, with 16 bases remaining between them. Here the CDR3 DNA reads TGTGCCAGTAGTCCGCTACAGGGTTACCCCTACGAGCAGTACTTC. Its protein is CASSPLQGYPYEQYF.

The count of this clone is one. CDR3 in amino acids: CASSSAGSNTGELFF. The CDR3 DNA is TGCGCCAGCAGCTCAGCGGGGTCGAACACCGGGGAGCTGTTTTTT. The chain recombines TRBV5-1 with TRBJ2-2, with TRBD2 matching 7 bases. CDR1 is SGHRS and CDR2 is YFSETQ in the germline V gene. The CDR3 is 15 amino acids. Trimming removed 3 bases from V and 0 bases from J; junction bases left unmatched: 2.

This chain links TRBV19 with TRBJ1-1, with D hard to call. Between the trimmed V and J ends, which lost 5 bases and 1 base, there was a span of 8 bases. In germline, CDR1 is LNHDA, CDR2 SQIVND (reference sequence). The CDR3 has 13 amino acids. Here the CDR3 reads CASSRGTNTEAFF. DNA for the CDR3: TGTGCCAGTAGTCGAGGAACGAACACTGAAGCTTTCTTT.

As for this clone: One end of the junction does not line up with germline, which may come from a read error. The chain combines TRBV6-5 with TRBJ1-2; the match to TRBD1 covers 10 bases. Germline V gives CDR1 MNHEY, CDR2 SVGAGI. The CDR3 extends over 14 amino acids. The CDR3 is CASRSGTGVTGYPF. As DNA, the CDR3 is TGTGCCAGCAGATCCGGGACAGGGGTGACTGGCTACCCCTTC.

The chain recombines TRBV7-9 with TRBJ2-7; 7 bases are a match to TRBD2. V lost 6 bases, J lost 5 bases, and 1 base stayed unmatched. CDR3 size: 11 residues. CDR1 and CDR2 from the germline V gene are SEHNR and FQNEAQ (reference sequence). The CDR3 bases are TGTGCCAGCAGGGGGGGGGACGAGCAGTACTTC. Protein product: CASRGGDEQYF.

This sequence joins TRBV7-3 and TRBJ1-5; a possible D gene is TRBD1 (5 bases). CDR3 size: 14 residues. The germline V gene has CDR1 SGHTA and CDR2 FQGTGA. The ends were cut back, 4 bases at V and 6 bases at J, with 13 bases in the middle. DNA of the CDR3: TGTGCCAGCAGCTCTCCAGGGCTTGGTCAGCCCCAGCATTTT. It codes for CASSSPGLGQPQHF.

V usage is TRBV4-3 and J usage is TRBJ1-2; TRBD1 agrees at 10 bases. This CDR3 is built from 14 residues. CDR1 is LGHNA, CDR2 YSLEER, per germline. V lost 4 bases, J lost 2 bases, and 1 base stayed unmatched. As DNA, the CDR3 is TGCGCCAGCAGCCCGGGACAGGGGAACTATGGCTACACCTTC. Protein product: CASSPGQGNYGYTF.

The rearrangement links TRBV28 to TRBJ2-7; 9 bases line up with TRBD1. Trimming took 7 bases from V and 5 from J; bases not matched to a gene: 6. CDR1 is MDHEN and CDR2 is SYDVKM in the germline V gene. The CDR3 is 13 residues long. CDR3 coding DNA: TGTGCCAGCACTGGGACAGGGAGGAACGAGCAGTACTTC. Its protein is CASTGTGRNEQYF.

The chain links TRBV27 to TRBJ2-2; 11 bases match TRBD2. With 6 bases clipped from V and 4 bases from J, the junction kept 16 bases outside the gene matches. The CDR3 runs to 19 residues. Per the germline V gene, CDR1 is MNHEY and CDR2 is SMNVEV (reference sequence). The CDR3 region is CASSPLTSGTVGVTGELFF. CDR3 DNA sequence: TGTGCCAGCAGCCCACTGACTAGCGGGACGGTTGGGGTCACCGGGGAGCTGTTTTTT.

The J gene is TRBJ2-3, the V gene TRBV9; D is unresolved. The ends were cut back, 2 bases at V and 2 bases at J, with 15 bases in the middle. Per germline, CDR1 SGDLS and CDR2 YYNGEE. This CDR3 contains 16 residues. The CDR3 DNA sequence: TGTGCCAGCAGCGTGGCCCCGACACCTTCCACAGATACGCAGTATTTT. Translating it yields CASSVAPTPSTDTQYF.

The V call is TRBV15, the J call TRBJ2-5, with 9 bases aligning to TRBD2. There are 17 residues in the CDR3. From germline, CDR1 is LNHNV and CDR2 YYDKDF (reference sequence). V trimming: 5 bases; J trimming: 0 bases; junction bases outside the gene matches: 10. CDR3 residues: CATSGILVAGDQETQYF. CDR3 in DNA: TGTGCCACCAGCGGGATCCTCGTAGCGGGGGACCAAGAGACCCAGTACTTC.

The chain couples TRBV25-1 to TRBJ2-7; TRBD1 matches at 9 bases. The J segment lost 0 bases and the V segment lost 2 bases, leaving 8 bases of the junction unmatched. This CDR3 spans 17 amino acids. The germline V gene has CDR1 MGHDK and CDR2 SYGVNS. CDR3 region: CASSERFGTGSSYEQYF. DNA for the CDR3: TGTGCCAGCAGTGAACGATTTGGGACAGGGAGCTCCTACGAGCAGTACTTC.

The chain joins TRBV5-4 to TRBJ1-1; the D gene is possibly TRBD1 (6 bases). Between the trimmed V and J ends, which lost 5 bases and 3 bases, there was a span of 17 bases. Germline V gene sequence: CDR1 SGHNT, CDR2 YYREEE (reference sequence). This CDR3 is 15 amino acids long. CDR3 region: CASRWGPRDDTEAFF. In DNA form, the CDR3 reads TGTGCCAGCAGGTGGGGGCCTCGGGACGACACTGAAGCTTTCTTT.

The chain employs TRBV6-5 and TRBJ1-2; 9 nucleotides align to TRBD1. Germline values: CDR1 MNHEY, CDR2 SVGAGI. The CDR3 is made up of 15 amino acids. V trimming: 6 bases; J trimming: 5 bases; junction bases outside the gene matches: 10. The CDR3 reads CASSPAGTGQYGYTF. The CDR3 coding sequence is TGTGCCAGCAGCCCCGCCGGGACAGGGCAGTATGGCTACACCTTC.

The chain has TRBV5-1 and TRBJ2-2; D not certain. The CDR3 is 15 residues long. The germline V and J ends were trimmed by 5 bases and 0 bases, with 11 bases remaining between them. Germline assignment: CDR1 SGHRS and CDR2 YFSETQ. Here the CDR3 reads CASRRDNANTGELFF. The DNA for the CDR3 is TGCGCCAGCAGACGAGACAACGCGAACACCGGGGAGCTGTTTTTT.

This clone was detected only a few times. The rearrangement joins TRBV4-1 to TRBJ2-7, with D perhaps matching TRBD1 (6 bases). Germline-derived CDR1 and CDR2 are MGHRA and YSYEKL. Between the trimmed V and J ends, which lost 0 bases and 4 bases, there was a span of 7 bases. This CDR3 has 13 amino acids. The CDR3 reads CASSQDQGYEQYF. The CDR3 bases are TGCGCCAGCAGCCAAGATCAGGGGTACGAGCAGTACTTC.

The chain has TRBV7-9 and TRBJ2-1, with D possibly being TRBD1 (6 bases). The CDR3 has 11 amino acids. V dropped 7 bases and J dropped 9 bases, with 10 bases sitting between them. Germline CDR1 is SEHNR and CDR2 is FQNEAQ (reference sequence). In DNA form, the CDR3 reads TGTGCCAGCACCAGGGGTGGTGAGCAGTTCTTC. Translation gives CASTRGGEQFF.

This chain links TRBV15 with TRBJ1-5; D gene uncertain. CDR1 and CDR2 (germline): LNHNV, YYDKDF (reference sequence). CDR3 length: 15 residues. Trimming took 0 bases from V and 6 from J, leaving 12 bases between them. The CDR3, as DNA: TGTGCCACCAGCAGAGAAGGACTACCTGGTCAGCCCCAGCATTTT. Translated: CATSREGLPGQPQHF. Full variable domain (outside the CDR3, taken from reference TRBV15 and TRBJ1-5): DAMVIQNPRYQVTQFGKPVTLSCSQTLNHNVMYWYQQKSSQAPKLLFHYYDKDFNNEADTPDNFQSRRPNTSFCFLDIRSPGLGDTAMYLCATSREGLPGQPQHFGDGTRLSIL.

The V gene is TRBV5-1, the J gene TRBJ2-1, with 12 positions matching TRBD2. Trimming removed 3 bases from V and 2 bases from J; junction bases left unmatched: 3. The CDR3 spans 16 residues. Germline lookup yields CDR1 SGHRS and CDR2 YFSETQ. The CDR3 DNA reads TGCGCCAGCAGCTACTCTAGCGGGGGGGCCTACAATGAGCAGTTCTTC. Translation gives CASSYSSGGAYNEQFF.

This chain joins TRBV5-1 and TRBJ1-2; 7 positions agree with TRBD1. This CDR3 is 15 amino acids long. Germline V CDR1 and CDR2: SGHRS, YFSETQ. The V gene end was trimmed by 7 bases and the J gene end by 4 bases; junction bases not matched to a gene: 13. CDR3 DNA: TGCGCCAGCGCCCCGGACAGGAATAGTGGCTATGGCTACACCTTC. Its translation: CASAPDRNSGYGYTF. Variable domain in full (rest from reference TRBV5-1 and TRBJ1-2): KAGVTQTPRYLIKTRGQQVTLSCSPISGHRSVSWYQQTPGQGLQFLFEYFSETQRNKGNFPGRFSGRQFSNSRSEMNVSTLELGDSALYLCASAPDRNSGYGYTFGSGTRLTVV.